These 2 T cell receptor beta chains share one sample of origin, sequenced in a study of cytomegalovirus exposure and HLA in healthy donors. It was with 60 Vbeta and 13 Jbeta primers that the PCR ran. Clones were sequenced by immunoSEQ multiplex PCR, and TCRdb holds only the in-frame ones, with some missing. The sample data list around 110,000 clones. The specimen sequenced was PBMCs. These receptors were collected from a man aged 25-45 years in good health and CMV-seronegative.

The V call is TRBV5-1, the J call TRBJ2-7, with 7 bases fitting TRBD1. CDR3 length equals 13 residues. The germline V gene encodes CDR1 SGHRS and CDR2 YFSETQ. The junction had 3 bases not matched to a gene; V was cut back by 3 bases and J by 3 bases. As DNA, the CDR3 is TGCGCCAGCAGCTCCGGGGACAGCTACGAGCAGTACTTC. Translating it yields CASSSGDSYEQYF.

The CDR3 DNA reads as TGTGCCACCAGCAGAGACGACAGGGGCCACACCTTC. It is translated as CATSRDDRGHTF. The chain carries TRBV15 and TRBJ1-2; 8 nucleotides match TRBD1. There are 12 residues in the CDR3. V lost 0 bases to trimming and J lost 12 bases; unmatched junction nucleotides: 3. Germline V gene data show CDR1 as LNHNV and CDR2 as YYDKDF (reference sequence).